A single sample is the source of the 3 T cell receptor beta chains below, sequenced in a study of control samples from healthy donors and cancer patients. The method was immunoSEQ multiplex PCR; TCRdb's version includes in-frame clones alone and lacks a portion of them. The table shows around 130,000 clones, with just over 90% occurring only once. Sequenced: PBMCs. The receptors come from a man aged 45-65 years with head and neck cancer.

The J gene is TRBJ2-1, the V gene TRBV29-1; 8 nucleotides agree with TRBD2. This CDR3 spans 14 amino acids. With V trimmed by 7 bases and J by 3 bases, 8 bases remained unmatched. The germline V gene has CDR1 SQVTM and CDR2 ANQGSEA. The CDR3 loop reads CSAGRGVLYNEQFF. The CDR3 region has the DNA TGCAGCGCTGGGCGGGGGGTCCTCTACAATGAGCAGTTCTTC.

The CDR3 here is CASSYQGFIAEAFF. The DNA of the CDR3 is TGTGCCAGCAGTTACCAGGGTTTTATTGCTGAAGCTTTCTTT. The chain links TRBV6-5 to TRBJ1-1, with D possibly being TRBD1 (5 bases). Trimming left V 2 bases short and J 6 bases short, with 13 bases between. The CDR3 runs 14 residues. Germline V gene data show CDR1 as MNHEY and CDR2 as SVGAGI.

The chain uses TRBV19 and TRBJ1-3; D gene ambiguous. Germline V gene sequence: CDR1 LNHDA, CDR2 SQIVND (reference sequence). V was cut by 6 bases and J by 2 bases, with 8 bases left in between. The CDR3 has 13 amino acids. CDR3 nucleotide sequence: TGTGCCAGTAGACGGGAGGCTGGAAACACCATATATTTT. It is translated as CASRREAGNTIYF.